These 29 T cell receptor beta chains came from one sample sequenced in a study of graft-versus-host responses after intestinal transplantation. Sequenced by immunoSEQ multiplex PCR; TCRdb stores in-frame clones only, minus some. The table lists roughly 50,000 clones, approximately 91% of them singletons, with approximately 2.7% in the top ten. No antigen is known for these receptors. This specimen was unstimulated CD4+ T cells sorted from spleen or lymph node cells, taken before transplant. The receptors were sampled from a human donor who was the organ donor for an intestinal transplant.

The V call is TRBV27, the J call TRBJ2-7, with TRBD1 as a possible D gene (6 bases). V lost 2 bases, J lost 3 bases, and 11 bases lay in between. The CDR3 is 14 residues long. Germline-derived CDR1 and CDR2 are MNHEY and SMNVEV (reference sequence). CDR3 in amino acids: CASSLNRDVYEQYF. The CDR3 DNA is TGTGCCAGCAGTTTAAACAGGGACGTCTACGAGCAGTACTTC.

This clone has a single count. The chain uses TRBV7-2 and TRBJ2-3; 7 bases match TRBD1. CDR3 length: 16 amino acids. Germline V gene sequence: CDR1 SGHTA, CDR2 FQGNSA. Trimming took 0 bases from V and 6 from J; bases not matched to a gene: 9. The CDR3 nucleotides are TGTGCCAGCAGCTTAGCTGGGACAGCCCGGCTCGATACGCAGTATTTT. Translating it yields CASSLAGTARLDTQYF. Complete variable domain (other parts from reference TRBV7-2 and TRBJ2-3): GAGVSQSPSNKVTEKGKDVELRCDPISGHTALYWYRQSLGQGLEFLIYFQGNSAPDKSGLPSDRFSAERTGGSVSTLTIQRTQQEDSAVYLCASSLAGTARLDTQYFGPGTRLTVL.

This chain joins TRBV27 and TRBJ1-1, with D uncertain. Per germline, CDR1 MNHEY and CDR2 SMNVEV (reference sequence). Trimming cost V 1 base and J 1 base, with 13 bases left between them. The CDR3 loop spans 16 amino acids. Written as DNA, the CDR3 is TGTGCCAGCAGTTTATTAAAGATGAGTAAGAACACTGAAGCTTTCTTT. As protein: CASSLLKMSKNTEAFF.

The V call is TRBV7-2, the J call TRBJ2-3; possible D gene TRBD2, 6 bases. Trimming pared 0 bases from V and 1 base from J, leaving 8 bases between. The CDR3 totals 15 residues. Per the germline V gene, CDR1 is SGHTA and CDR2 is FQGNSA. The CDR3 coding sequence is TGTGCCAGCAGCTTAGCGGCTAGCGGCACAGATACGCAGTATTTT. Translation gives CASSLAASGTDTQYF.

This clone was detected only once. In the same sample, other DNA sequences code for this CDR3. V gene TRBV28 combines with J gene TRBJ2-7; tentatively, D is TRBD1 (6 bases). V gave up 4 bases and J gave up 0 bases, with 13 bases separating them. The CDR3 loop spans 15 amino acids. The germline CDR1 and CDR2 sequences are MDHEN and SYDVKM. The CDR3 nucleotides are TGTGCCAGCAGTTCCCCCGGACAGAGCTCCTACGAGCAGTACTTC. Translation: CASSSPGQSSYEQYF.

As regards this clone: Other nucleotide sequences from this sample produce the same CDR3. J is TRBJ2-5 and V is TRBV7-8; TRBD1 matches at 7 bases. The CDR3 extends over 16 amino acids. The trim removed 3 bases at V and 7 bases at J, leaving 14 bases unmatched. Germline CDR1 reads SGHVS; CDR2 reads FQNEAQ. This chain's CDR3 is CASSFLQTGKKGTQYF. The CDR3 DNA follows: TGTGCCAGCAGCTTCCTCCAGACAGGGAAAAAGGGGACCCAGTACTTC. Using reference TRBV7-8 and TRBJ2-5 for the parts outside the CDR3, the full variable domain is GAGVSQSPRYKVAKRGQDVALRCDPISGHVSLFWYQQALGQGPEFLTYFQNEAQLDKSGLPSDRFFAERPEGSVSTLKIQRTQQEDSAVYLCASSFLQTGKKGTQYFGPGTRLLVL.

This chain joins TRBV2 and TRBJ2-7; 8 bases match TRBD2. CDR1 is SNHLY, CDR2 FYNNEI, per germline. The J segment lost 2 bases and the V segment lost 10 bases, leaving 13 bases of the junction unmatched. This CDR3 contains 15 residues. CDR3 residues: CAIRMYSGITYEQYF. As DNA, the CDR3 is TGTGCCATCCGAATGTATAGCGGGATCACCTACGAGCAGTACTTC.

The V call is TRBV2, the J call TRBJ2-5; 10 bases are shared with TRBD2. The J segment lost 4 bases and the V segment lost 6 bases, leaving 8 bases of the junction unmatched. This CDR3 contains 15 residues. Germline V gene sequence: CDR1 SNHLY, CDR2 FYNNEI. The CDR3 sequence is CASRRTSGGRETQYF. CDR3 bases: TGTGCCAGCAGAAGGACTAGCGGAGGTCGAGAGACCCAGTACTTC.

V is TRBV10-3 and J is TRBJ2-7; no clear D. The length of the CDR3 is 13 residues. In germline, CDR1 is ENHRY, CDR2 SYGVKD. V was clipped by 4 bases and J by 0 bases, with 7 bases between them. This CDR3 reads CAISGGFSYEQYF. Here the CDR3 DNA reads TGTGCCATCAGTGGCGGTTTCTCCTACGAGCAGTACTTC.

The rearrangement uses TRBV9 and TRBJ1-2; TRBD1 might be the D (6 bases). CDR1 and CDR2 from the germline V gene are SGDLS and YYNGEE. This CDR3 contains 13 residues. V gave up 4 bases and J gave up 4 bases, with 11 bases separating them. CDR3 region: CASSSGQRYGYTF. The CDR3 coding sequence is TGTGCCAGCAGCAGCGGACAGCGCTATGGCTACACCTTC.

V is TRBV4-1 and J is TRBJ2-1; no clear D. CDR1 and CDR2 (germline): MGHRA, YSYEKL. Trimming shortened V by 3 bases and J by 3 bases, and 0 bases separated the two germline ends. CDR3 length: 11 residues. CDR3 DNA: TGCGCCAGCAGCCACTACAATGAGCAGTTCTTC. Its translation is CASSHYNEQFF.

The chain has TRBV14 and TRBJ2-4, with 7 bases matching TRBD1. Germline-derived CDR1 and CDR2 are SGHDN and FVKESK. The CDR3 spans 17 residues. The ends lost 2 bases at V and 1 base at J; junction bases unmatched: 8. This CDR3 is CASSQTYRGMAKNIQYF. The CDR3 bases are TGTGCCAGCAGCCAAACATACAGGGGAATGGCCAAAAACATTCAGTACTTC.

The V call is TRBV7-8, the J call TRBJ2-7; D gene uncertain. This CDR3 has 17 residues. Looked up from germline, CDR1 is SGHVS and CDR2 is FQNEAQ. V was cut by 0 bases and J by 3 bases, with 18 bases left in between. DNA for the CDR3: TGTGCCAGCAGCTTAGCCCCCTGGTGGGGAACGGGCTACGAGCAGTACTTC. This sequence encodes CASSLAPWWGTGYEQYF.

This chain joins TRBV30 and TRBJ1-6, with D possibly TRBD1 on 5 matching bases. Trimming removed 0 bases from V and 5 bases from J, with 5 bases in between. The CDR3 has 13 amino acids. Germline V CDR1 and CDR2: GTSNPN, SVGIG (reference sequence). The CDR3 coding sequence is TGTGCCTGGAGTGTGGGGGATAATTCACCCCTCCACTTT. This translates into CAWSVGDNSPLHF. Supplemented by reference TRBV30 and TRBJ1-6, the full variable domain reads SQTIHQWPATLVQPVGSPLSLECTVEGTSNPNLYWYRQAAGRGLQLLFYSVGIGQISSEVPQNLSASRPQDRQFILSSKKLLLSDSGFYLCAWSVGDNSPLHFGNGTRLTVT.

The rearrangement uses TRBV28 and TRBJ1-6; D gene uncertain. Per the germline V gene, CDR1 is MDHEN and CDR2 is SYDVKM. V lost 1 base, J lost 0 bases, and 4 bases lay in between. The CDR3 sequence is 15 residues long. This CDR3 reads CASSLYSSYNSPLHF. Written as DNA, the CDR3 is TGTGCCAGCAGTTTATACAGCTCCTATAATTCACCCCTCCACTTT.

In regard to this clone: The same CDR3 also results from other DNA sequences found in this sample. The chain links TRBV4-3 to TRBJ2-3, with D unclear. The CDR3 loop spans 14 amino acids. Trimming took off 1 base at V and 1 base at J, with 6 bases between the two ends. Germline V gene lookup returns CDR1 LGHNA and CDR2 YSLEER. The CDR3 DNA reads TGCGCCAGCAGCCAAGGTTCGCGCACAGATACGCAGTATTTT. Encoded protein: CASSQGSRTDTQYF.

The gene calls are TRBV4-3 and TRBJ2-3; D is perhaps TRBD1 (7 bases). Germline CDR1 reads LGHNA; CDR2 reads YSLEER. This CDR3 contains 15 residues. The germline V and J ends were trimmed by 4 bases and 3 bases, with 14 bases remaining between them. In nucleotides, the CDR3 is TGCGCCAGCAGCCGGAGGGCCAGGGGGACAGATACGCAGTATTTT. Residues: CASSRRARGTDTQYF.

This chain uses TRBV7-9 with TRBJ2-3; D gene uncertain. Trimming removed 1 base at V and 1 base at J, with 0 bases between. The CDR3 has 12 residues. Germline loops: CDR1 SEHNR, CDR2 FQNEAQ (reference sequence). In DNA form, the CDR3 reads TGTGCCAGCAGCTTAGGCACAGATACGCAGTATTTT. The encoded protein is CASSLGTDTQYF.

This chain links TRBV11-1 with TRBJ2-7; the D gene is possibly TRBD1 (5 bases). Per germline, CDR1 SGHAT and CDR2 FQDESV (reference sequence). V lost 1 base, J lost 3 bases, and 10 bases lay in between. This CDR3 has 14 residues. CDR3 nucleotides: TGTGCCAGCAGCTTAGGGGGCAGGGACTACGAGCAGTACTTC. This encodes CASSLGGRDYEQYF.

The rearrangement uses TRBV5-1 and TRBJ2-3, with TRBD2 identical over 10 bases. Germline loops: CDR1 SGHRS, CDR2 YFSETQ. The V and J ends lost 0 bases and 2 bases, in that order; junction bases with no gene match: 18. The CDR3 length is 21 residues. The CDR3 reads CASSLEEFTSGIYRLTDTQYF. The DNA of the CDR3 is TGCGCCAGCAGCTTGGAGGAGTTTACTAGCGGGATTTACCGCCTCACAGATACGCAGTATTTT.

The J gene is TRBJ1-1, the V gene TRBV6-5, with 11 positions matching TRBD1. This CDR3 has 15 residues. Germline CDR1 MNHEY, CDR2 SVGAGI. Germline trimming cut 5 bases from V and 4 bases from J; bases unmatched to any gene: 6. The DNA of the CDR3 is TGTGCCAGCAGTATTCTCGGACAGGGGGCCACTGAAGCTTTCTTT. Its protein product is CASSILGQGATEAFF.

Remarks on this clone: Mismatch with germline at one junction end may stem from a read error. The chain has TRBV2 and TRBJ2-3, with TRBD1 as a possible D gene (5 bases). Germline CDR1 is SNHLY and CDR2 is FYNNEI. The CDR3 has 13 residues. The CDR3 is CAGSRDATDTQYF. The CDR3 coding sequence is TGTGCCGGCAGCAGGGATGCCACAGATACGCAGTATTTT.

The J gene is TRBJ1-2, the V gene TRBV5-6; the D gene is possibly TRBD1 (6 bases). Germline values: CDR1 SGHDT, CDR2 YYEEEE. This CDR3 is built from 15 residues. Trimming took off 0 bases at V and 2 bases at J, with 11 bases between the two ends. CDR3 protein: CASSLVDRLNYGYTF. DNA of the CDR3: TGTGCCAGCAGCTTGGTGGACAGACTAAACTATGGCTACACCTTC. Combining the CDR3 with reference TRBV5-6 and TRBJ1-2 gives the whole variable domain DAGVTQSPTHLIKTRGQQVTLRCSPKSGHDTVSWYQQALGQGPQFIFQYYEEEERQRGNFPDRFSGHQFPNYSSELNVNALLLGDSALYLCASSLVDRLNYGYTFGSGTRLTVV.

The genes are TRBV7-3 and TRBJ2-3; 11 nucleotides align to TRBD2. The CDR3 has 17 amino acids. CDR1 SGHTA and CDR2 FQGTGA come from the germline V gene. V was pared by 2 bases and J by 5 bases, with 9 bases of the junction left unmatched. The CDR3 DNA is TGTGCCAGCAGCTTACAGTTCGGGACTAGCGGCCGAGATACGCAGTATTTT. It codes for CASSLQFGTSGRDTQYF. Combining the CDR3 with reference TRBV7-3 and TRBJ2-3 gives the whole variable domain GAGVSQTPSNKVTEKGKYVELRCDPISGHTALYWYRQSLGQGPEFLIYFQGTGAADDSGLPNDRFFAVRPEGSVSTLKIQRTERGDSAVYLCASSLQFGTSGRDTQYFGPGTRLTVL.

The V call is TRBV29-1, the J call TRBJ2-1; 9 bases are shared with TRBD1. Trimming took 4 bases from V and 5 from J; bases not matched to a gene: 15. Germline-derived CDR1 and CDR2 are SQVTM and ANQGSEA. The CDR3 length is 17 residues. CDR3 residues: CSVVRDRDRSLDNEQFF. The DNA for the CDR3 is TGCAGCGTTGTCCGGGACAGGGACAGGTCACTAGACAATGAGCAGTTCTTC.

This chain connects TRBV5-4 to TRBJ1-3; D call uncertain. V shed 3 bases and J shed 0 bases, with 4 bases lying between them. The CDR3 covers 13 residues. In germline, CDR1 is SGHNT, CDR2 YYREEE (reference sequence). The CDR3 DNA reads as TGTGCCAGCAGCTGGGACTCTGGAAACACCATATATTTT. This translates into CASSWDSGNTIYF.

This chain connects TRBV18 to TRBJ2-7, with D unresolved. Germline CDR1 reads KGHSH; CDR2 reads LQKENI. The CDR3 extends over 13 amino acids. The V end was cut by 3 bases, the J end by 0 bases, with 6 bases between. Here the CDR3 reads CASSPSASYEQYF. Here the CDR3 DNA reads TGTGCCAGCTCACCGTCAGCCTCCTACGAGCAGTACTTC. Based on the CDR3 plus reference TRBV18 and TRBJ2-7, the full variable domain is NAGVMQNPRHLVRRRGQEARLRCSPMKGHSHVYWYRQLPEEGLKFMVYLQKENIIDESGMPKERFSAEFPKEGPSILRIQQVVRGDSAAYFCASSPSASYEQYFGPGTRLTVT.

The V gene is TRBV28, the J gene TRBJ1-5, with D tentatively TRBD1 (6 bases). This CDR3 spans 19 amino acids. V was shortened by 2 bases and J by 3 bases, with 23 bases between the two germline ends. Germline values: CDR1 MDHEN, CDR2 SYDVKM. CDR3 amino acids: CASSLTPPFGGAINQPQHF. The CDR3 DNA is TGTGCCAGCAGTTTAACCCCACCTTTTGGGGGGGCGATCAATCAGCCCCAGCATTTT.

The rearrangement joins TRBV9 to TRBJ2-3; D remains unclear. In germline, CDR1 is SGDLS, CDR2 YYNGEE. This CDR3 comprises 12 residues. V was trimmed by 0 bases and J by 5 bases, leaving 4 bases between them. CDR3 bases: TGTGCCAGCAGCGTAGACAAAGATACGCAGTATTTT. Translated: CASSVDKDTQYF.